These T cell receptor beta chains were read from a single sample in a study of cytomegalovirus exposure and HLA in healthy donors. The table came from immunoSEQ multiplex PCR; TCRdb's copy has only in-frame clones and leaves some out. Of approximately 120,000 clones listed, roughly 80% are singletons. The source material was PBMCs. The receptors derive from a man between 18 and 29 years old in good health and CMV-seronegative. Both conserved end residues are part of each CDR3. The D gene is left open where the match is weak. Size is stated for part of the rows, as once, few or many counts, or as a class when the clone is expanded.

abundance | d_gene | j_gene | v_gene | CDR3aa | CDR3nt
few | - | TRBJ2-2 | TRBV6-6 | CASSYARDTGELFF | TGTGCCAGCAGTTACGCCAGGGACACCGGGGAGCTGTTTTTT
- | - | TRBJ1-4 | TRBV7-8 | CASSLVARIGEKLFF | TGTGCCAGCAGCTTAGTGGCCAGGATTGGTGAAAAACTGTTTTTT
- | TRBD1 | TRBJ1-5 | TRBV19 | CATSHRGQGQPQHF | TGTGCCACCAGTCATAGGGGGCAGGGACAGCCCCAGCATTTT
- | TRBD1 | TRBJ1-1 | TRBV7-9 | CASSPQGAGLTEAFF | TGTGCCAGCAGCCCTCAGGGGGCTGGTCTCACTGAAGCTTTCTTT
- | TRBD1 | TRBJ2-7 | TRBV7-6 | CASSSRTGSYEQYF | TGTGCCAGCAGCTCCCGGACAGGGTCCTACGAGCAGTACTTC
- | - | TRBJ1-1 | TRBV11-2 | CASSFGGPNTEAFF | TGTGCCAGCAGCTTCGGGGGGCCTAACACTGAAGCTTTCTTT
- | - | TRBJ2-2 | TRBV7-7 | CASSLRPRGGALAGELFF | TGTGCCAGCAGCTTAAGGCCCAGAGGGGGGGCTTTGGCCGGGGAGCTGTTTTTT
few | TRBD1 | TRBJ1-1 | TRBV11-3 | CASSTRDRAEAFF | TGTGCCAGCAGCACCCGGGACAGGGCAGAAGCTTTCTTT
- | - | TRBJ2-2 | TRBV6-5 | CASSYEGTNTGELFF | TGTGCCAGCAGTTACGAGGGCACGAACACCGGGGAGCTGTTTTTT
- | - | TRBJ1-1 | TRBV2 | CASSEGGNTEAFF | TGTGCCAGCAGTGAGGGGGGGAACACTGAAGCTTTCTTT
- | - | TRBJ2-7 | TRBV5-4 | CASSGGRETYEQYF | TGTGCCAGCAGCGGGGGCAGGGAGACCTACGAGCAGTACTTC
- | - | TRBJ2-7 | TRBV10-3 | CAISDVGLEGEQYF | TGTGCCATCAGTGATGTGGGCTTGGAAGGCGAGCAGTACTTC
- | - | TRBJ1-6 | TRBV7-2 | CASTLTSRGSPLHF | TGTGCCAGCACCCTCACATCTAGGGGTTCACCCCTCCACTTT
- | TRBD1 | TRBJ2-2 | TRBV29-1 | CSVEIQGSGTGELFF | TGCAGCGTTGAAATACAGGGGAGTGGTACCGGGGAGCTGTTTTTT
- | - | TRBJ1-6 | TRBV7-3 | CASSLNGNSPLHF | TGTGCCAGCAGCTTAAACGGGAATTCACCCCTCCACTTT
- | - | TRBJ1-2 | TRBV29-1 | CSVEVTSYGYTF | TGCAGCGTTGAGGTGACAAGCTATGGCTACACCTTC
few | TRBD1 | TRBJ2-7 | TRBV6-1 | CASRETGFHEQYF | TGTGCCAGCAGAGAGACAGGGTTCCACGAGCAGTACTTC
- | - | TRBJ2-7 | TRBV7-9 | CASSFSSSTSYEQYF | TGTGCCAGCAGCTTTAGTTCCTCGACTTCCTACGAGCAGTACTTC
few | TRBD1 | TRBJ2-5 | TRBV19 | CASTGQGASETQYF | TGTGCCAGTACAGGGCAGGGGGCATCGGAGACCCAGTACTTC
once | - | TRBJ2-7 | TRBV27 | CASSPGFSSSEQYF | TGTGCCAGCAGTCCAGGGTTCTCCTCCTCCGAGCAGTACTTC
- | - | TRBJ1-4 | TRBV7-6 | CASGAGRGGNEKLFF | TGTGCCAGCGGGGCAGGGAGGGGTGGTAATGAAAAACTGTTTTTT
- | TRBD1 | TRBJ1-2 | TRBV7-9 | CASSLITGGGYTF | TGTGCCAGCAGCTTAATTACAGGGGGTGGCTACACCTTC
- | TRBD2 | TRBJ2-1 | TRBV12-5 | CASAWVAGGGGYNEQFF | TGTGCTAGTGCTTGGGTAGCGGGGGGCGGGGGGTACAATGAGCAGTTCTTC
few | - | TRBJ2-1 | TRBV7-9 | CASSSRTANNEQFF | TGTGCCAGCAGCTCGCGGACAGCTAACAATGAGCAGTTCTTC
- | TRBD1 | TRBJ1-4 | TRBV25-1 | CASSVTGATNEKLFF | TGTGCCAGCAGTGTAACAGGGGCAACTAATGAAAAACTGTTTTTT
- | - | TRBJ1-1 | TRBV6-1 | CASSATGTEAFF | TGTGCCAGCAGCGCCACGGGCACTGAAGCTTTCTTT